The 26 T cell receptor beta chains presented below share a single source sample, sequenced in a study of blood T cell repertoires in COVID-19 (dated by TCRdb to about 2020). The library was obtained by the immunoSEQ multiplex PCR assay. TCRdb obtained this table from immuneACCESS and retained in-frame rearrangements with V and J assigned. These tables miss some clones; where compared with another copy, unresolved V genes account for less than half of the shortfall, and the remainder is unexplained. The sample table holds 250,000 to 300,000 clones, of which around 83% were seen once. The ten most abundant clones make up about 5% of the sample. Material for sequencing was PBMCs or T cells enriched from blood (not recorded which). These receptors originate from a man in his forties who had been exposed to COVID-19.

The chain uses TRBV30 and TRBJ2-3; no definite D call. Germline values: CDR1 GTSNPN, CDR2 SVGIG (reference sequence). The CDR3 is made up of 14 amino acids. Deletions cut 0 bases from V and 12 bases from J, with 19 bases between. CDR3 sequence: CAWSVLDLVRVQYF. The CDR3 DNA reads as TGTGCCTGGAGTGTACTCGATCTGGTTCGGGTTCAGTATTTT.

In its sample, this clone was seen once. The chain uses TRBV27 and TRBJ2-3; TRBD1 agrees at 8 bases. The J segment lost 4 bases and the V segment lost 8 bases, leaving 2 bases of the junction unmatched. Germline assignment: CDR1 MNHEY and CDR2 SMNVEV (reference sequence). This CDR3 contains 12 residues. As DNA, the CDR3 is TGTGCCAGCCGACAGGGGCCAGATACGCAGTATTTT. It yields the protein CASRQGPDTQYF.

The gene calls are TRBV15 and TRBJ1-3; D gene unclear. Germline V gene sequence: CDR1 LNHNV, CDR2 YYDKDF (reference sequence). This CDR3 spans 16 amino acids. V shed 8 bases and J shed 4 bases, with 21 bases lying between them. DNA of the CDR3: TGTGCCACCGGTGTAGGCCCTGCGGGATCCGGAAACACCATATATTTT. Translation gives CATGVGPAGSGNTIYF. Supplemented by reference TRBV15 and TRBJ1-3, the full variable domain reads DAMVIQNPRYQVTQFGKPVTLSCSQTLNHNVMYWYQQKSSQAPKLLFHYYDKDFNNEADTPDNFQSRRPNTSFCFLDIRSPGLGDTAMYLCATGVGPAGSGNTIYFGEGSWLTVV.

This chain links TRBV7-9 with TRBJ2-1, with 8 bases aligning to TRBD2. V lost 3 bases and J lost 0; bases outside the gene matches: 7. Germline lookup yields CDR1 SEHNR and CDR2 FQNEAQ (reference sequence). This CDR3 has 17 residues. CDR3 residues: CASSLAGGRPSYNEQFF. The CDR3 region has the DNA TGTGCCAGCAGCTTGGCGGGGGGCCGACCCTCCTACAATGAGCAGTTCTTC.

V and J are TRBV24-1 and TRBJ2-3; the match to TRBD1 covers 7 bases. CDR1 and CDR2 from the germline V gene are KGHDR and SFDVKD. There are 16 residues in the CDR3. Unmatched junction bases numbered 11, after V lost 5 bases and J lost 4 bases. Here the CDR3 DNA reads TGTGCCACCAGTGGAGGGGGCAGTCATACGGCAGATACGCAGTATTTT. It is translated as CATSGGGSHTADTQYF.

This CDR3 is CATSDSQGVETQYF. The DNA for the CDR3 is TGTGCCACCAGTGATTCCCAGGGGGTGGAGACCCAGTACTTC. J is TRBJ2-5 and V is TRBV24-1; 7 positions agree with TRBD1. Per germline, CDR1 KGHDR and CDR2 SFDVKD. There are 14 residues in the CDR3. J was trimmed by 5 bases and V by 2 bases; bases with no gene match: 4.

The chain combines TRBV6-5 with TRBJ2-3, with D unclear. CDR3 size: 14 residues. CDR1 and CDR2 (germline): MNHEY, SVGAGI. Trimming stripped 0 bases from V and 2 bases from J, with 6 bases between. The DNA of the CDR3 is TGTGCCAGCAGTTACTCGGCACACACAGATACGCAGTATTTT. Translated: CASSYSAHTDTQYF.

The chain joins TRBV6-5 to TRBJ2-6; 7 bases match TRBD1. Germline V gives CDR1 MNHEY, CDR2 SVGAGI. Trimming at V came to 10 bases and at J to 3 bases, leaving 6 bases not matched to a gene. The CDR3 has 14 amino acids. CDR3 nucleotides: TGTGCCACCGACAGGGAAAGTGGGGCCAACGTCCTGACTTTC. Translation gives CATDRESGANVLTF.

The CDR3 DNA reads TGTGCCAGCAGCTCGGCGGGGACAGGGATCACTGAAGCTTTCTTT. Amino acids: CASSSAGTGITEAFF. This chain links TRBV7-2 with TRBJ1-1; TRBD1 aligns across 9 bases. With 4 bases clipped from V and 4 bases from J, the junction kept 7 bases outside the gene matches. The germline V gene encodes CDR1 SGHTA and CDR2 FQGNSA. This CDR3 is built from 15 residues.

CDR3 coding DNA: TGTGCCAGCAGCAGGGGGACAGGGGGAAATTCACCCCTCCACTTT. It is translated as CASSRGTGGNSPLHF. The V gene is TRBV5-4, the J gene TRBJ1-6; TRBD1 aligns across 11 bases. Germline CDR1 is SGHNT and CDR2 is YYREEE (reference sequence). CDR3 length: 15 amino acids. V lost 4 bases, J lost 7 bases, and 4 bases stayed unmatched.

The rearrangement joins TRBV3-1 (or the pseudogene TRBV3-2) to TRBJ2-5; 13 bases match TRBD2. CDR1 is LGHDT, CDR2 YNNKEL, per germline (reference sequence). The CDR3 sequence is 18 residues long. Trimming took 0 bases from V and 5 from J; bases not matched to a gene: 9. CDR3 sequence: CASSQDPPGLAGAETQYF. CDR3 DNA sequence: TGTGCCAGCAGCCAAGACCCCCCCGGACTAGCGGGAGCTGAGACCCAGTACTTC.

CDR3 DNA: TGCGCCAGCAGCGGACTAGCGGGAGGCACAGATACGCAGTATTTT. Residues: CASSGLAGGTDTQYF. The V and J genes are TRBV5-1 and TRBJ2-3; 13 bases align to TRBD2. Germline V gene lookup returns CDR1 SGHRS and CDR2 YFSETQ. This CDR3 comprises 15 residues. V dropped 4 bases and J dropped 1; count of bases not matched to a gene: 0.

The rearrangement joins TRBV3-1 (or the pseudogene TRBV3-2) to TRBJ1-2; possibly TRBD1 for D (5 bases). Deletions cut 6 bases from V and 2 bases from J, with 10 bases between. Looked up from germline, CDR1 is LGHDT and CDR2 is YNNKEL (reference sequence). The CDR3 is 13 residues long. The CDR3 bases are TGTGCCAGCAGGTTCGGGGGGAACTATGGCTACACCTTC. This gives the protein CASRFGGNYGYTF.

J is TRBJ2-7 and V is TRBV6-8; the match to TRBD1 covers 8 bases. The V segment lost 10 bases and the J segment 4 bases; nucleotides outside the gene matches: 9. The germline gives CDR1 MNHGY, CDR2 SAAAGT. The CDR3 sequence is 13 residues long. CDR3 bases: TGTGCCATGCAGCCGGACAGGGTGTACGAGCAGTACTTC. Protein sequence: CAMQPDRVYEQYF.

The chain has TRBV12-5 and TRBJ2-1, with 10 bases aligning to TRBD2. J gave up 10 bases and V 6 bases, and 12 bases lay outside the gene matches. The CDR3 totals 15 residues. CDR1 LGHNT and CDR2 FRNRAP come from the germline V gene. As DNA, the CDR3 is TGTGCTAGTGGGCGGGGGGTAGCGGGAGGAGAGGAGCAGTTCTTC. Amino acid sequence: CASGRGVAGGEEQFF.

The chain joins TRBV19 to TRBJ1-5; D not certain. With 1 base removed from V and 2 bases from J, the gap between germline ends came to 15 bases. Germline CDR1 reads LNHDA; CDR2 reads SQIVND (reference sequence). The CDR3 contains 17 residues. CDR3 DNA sequence: TGTGCCAGTAGTATAGTCCAGGCGCCTTATGGCAATCAGCCCCAGCATTTT. Translating it yields CASSIVQAPYGNQPQHF.

This chain connects TRBV29-1 to TRBJ1-2; possible D gene TRBD1, 5 bases. The V gene's germline CDR1 is SQVTM and CDR2 ANQGSEA. Between the trimmed V and J ends, which lost 6 bases and 7 bases, there was a span of 15 bases. CDR3 length: 12 residues. CDR3 DNA sequence: TGCAGCGTCTTAGGGGATCTCTTTGGCTACACCTTC. Its translation: CSVLGDLFGYTF.

In its sample, this clone was seen a few times. The chain couples TRBV10-1 to TRBJ1-1, with 8 bases matching TRBD1. The CDR3 contains 13 residues. With 5 bases clipped from V and 4 bases from J, the junction kept 3 bases outside the gene matches. Germline assignment: CDR1 WNHNN and CDR2 SYGVQD (reference sequence). In DNA form, the CDR3 reads TGCGCCAGCAGTCGACAGGGGAGCACTGAAGCTTTCTTT. It translates to CASSRQGSTEAFF.

The genes are TRBV9 and TRBJ1-5; TRBD1 agrees at 9 bases. CDR1 SGDLS and CDR2 YYNGEE come from the germline V gene. CDR3 length: 13 amino acids. Unmatched junction bases numbered 7, after V lost 6 bases and J lost 9 bases. CDR3 region: CASNGQGTGPQHF. CDR3 nucleotide sequence: TGTGCCAGCAACGGACAGGGGACGGGGCCCCAGCATTTT.

The table lists this clone with a count of one. The rearrangement links TRBV6-5 to TRBJ1-5, with a weak D call TRBD1 (5 bases). CDR1 MNHEY and CDR2 SVGAGI come from the germline V gene. Between the trimmed V and J ends, which lost 6 bases and 5 bases, there was a span of 8 bases. The CDR3 consists of 12 residues. The CDR3 sequence is CASRGPDQPQHF. The CDR3 DNA reads as TGTGCCAGCAGGGGGCCTGATCAGCCCCAGCATTTT.

This chain connects TRBV9 to TRBJ2-2; TRBD2 might be the D (6 bases). There are 15 residues in the CDR3. V lost 6 bases to trimming and J lost 0 bases, with 12 bases between them. Germline loops: CDR1 SGDLS, CDR2 YYNGEE. The CDR3 DNA reads TGTGCCAGCACCCGTGGAGGGACGAACACCGGGGAGCTGTTTTTT. Protein product: CASTRGGTNTGELFF.

The chain employs TRBV29-1 and TRBJ1-1; D remains unclear. The V and J ends lost 4 bases and 6 bases respectively, with 9 bases between them. This CDR3 spans 11 amino acids. Germline V gene lookup returns CDR1 SQVTM and CDR2 ANQGSEA. As DNA, the CDR3 is TGCAGCGTTGGTGGTGACTCTGAAGCTTTCTTT. It encodes CSVGGDSEAFF.

V is TRBV6-5 and J is TRBJ1-6; 10 bases are shared with TRBD1. The junction had 3 bases not matched to a gene; V was cut back by 9 bases and J by 7 bases. Germline lookup yields CDR1 MNHEY and CDR2 SVGAGI. CDR3 size: 13 residues. The DNA of the CDR3 is TGTGCCAGTGGGACAGGGGCCAATTCACCCCTCCACTTT. Translated: CASGTGANSPLHF.

In its sample, this clone was seen once. The chain uses TRBV9 and TRBJ2-7, with D unresolved. The germline gives CDR1 SGDLS, CDR2 YYNGEE. Trimming took 3 bases from V and 0 from J, leaving 10 bases between them. The CDR3 is made up of 14 amino acids. The CDR3 DNA follows: TGTGCCAGCAGCGATGTTGGCCACTCCTACGAGCAGTACTTC. Protein: CASSDVGHSYEQYF.

The chain couples TRBV10-3 to TRBJ2-7; 7 nucleotides agree with TRBD2. The V and J ends lost 6 bases and 7 bases, in that order; junction bases with no gene match: 12. Germline values: CDR1 ENHRY, CDR2 SYGVKD. The CDR3 loop spans 14 amino acids. The CDR3 loop is CAISPGRELWEQYF. The CDR3 region has the DNA TGTGCCATCAGCCCCGGGCGGGAGCTATGGGAGCAGTACTTC.

In its sample, this clone was seen a few times. The J gene is TRBJ2-5, the V gene TRBV7-9; 8 nucleotides align to TRBD2. The V gene end was trimmed by 10 bases and the J gene end by 4 bases; junction bases not matched to a gene: 14. The CDR3 has 15 amino acids. Germline CDR1 reads SEHNR; CDR2 reads FQNEAQ (reference sequence). The CDR3 here is CATLARGVPGETQYF. The CDR3 nucleotides are TGTGCCACCCTCGCGCGGGGGGTTCCGGGAGAGACCCAGTACTTC. The variable domain in full, completed from reference TRBV7-9 and TRBJ2-5, reads DTGVSQNPRHKITKRGQNVTFRCDPISEHNRLYWYRQTLGQGPEFLTYFQNEAQLEKSRLLSDRFSAERPKGSFSTLEIQRTEQGDSAMYLCATLARGVPGETQYFGPGTRLLVL.